One and the same sample provided the 6 T cell receptor beta chains below, sequenced in a study of graft-versus-host responses after intestinal transplantation. Data came from immunoSEQ multiplex PCR; TCRdb stores just in-frame clones and leaves some out. This sample has roughly 34,000 clones; around 94% occur once, and the top ten carry about 0.22%. These receptors' targets are unknown. Specimen: unstimulated CD4+ T cells sorted from spleen or lymph node cells, collected before transplant. These receptors all come from a human donor who was the organ donor for an intestinal transplant.

The chain is built from TRBV30 and TRBJ2-5; 8 bases align to TRBD1. The CDR3 contains 16 residues. With V trimmed by 1 base and J by 1 base, 8 bases remained unmatched. In germline, CDR1 is GTSNPN, CDR2 SVGIG (reference sequence). CDR3 protein: CAWSGYRQGIQETQYF. The CDR3 DNA is TGTGCCTGGAGTGGATACCGACAGGGGATCCAAGAGACCCAGTACTTC.

A note on this clone: One end of the junction fails to match germline, which may point to a read error. V is TRBV6-1 and J is TRBJ1-1; 7 bases fit TRBD1. The CDR3 is 15 amino acids. CDR1 is MNHNS, CDR2 SASEGT, per germline. The CDR3 spells CAISESGAGGTEAFF. For the CDR3, the DNA is TGTGCCATCAGTGAGTCCGGGGCAGGGGGCACTGAAGCTTTCTTT.

This rearrangement joins TRBV27 to TRBJ1-2; weak D call: TRBD1 (6 bases). CDR3 length equals 14 residues. Between the trimmed V and J ends, which lost 6 bases and 3 bases, there was a span of 14 bases. In germline, CDR1 is MNHEY, CDR2 SMNVEV (reference sequence). CDR3 amino acids: CASRRSYRDYGYTF. In DNA form, the CDR3 reads TGTGCCAGCAGGAGATCTTACAGGGACTATGGCTACACCTTC.

Remarks on this clone: Its ends do not fully match the called genes, so a read error is possible. The J gene is TRBJ2-3, the V gene TRBV30; 11 bases align to TRBD2. The CDR3 loop spans 12 amino acids. Per germline, CDR1 GTSNPN and CDR2 SVGIG (reference sequence). CDR3 bases: TGTGCCTGGAGTGTAAGCCTAGCGGGGGGTCATTTT. It encodes CAWSVSLAGGHF.

The rearrangement joins TRBV18 to TRBJ2-7, with 10 bases matching TRBD1. In germline, CDR1 is KGHSH, CDR2 LQKENI. The CDR3 totals 15 residues. V trimming: 4 bases; J trimming: 0 bases; junction bases outside the gene matches: 3. The CDR3 here is CASSRGQGHSYEQYF. The CDR3, as DNA: TGTGCCAGCTCACGGGGACAGGGGCACTCCTACGAGCAGTACTTC. The variable domain in full, completed from reference TRBV18 and TRBJ2-7, reads NAGVMQNPRHLVRRRGQEARLRCSPMKGHSHVYWYRQLPEEGLKFMVYLQKENIIDESGMPKERFSAEFPKEGPSILRIQQVVRGDSAAYFCASSRGQGHSYEQYFGPGTRLTVT.

CDR3 in amino acids: CASSESRTTNEQFF. The CDR3 DNA follows: TGTGCCAGCAGTGAATCTCGGACTACCAATGAGCAGTTCTTC. The chain couples TRBV2 to TRBJ2-1, with D possibly being TRBD2 (6 bases). The CDR3 loop spans 14 amino acids. V lost 2 bases, J lost 6 bases, and 11 bases lay in between. Germline CDR1 and CDR2: SNHLY and FYNNEI.